A single sample gave rise to the 8 T cell receptor beta chains below, sequenced in a study of Ad26.COV2.S vaccination and SARS-CoV-2 variants. Assay used: immunoSEQ multiplex PCR; TCRdb lists only in-frame clones, some missing. In the table there are approximately 500,000 clones, around 90% of which are singletons. The treatment denotes: about 20 received Ad26.COV2.S at low or high dose, single or two shots; several received placebo; per-sample allocation not given. At day 63 after the first vaccine or placebo injection, samples were drawn. This material consisted of peripheral blood, taken in a trial of Ad26.COV2.S vaccine versus placebo. The source is a person aged 18 to 65 who received the Ad26.COV2.S COVID-19 vaccine or a placebo.

The genes are TRBV30 and TRBJ1-5; D uncertain. Trimming pared 1 base from V and 3 bases from J, leaving 7 bases between. This CDR3 spans 13 amino acids. Looked up from germline, CDR1 is GTSNPN and CDR2 is SVGIG (reference sequence). The CDR3, as DNA: TGTGCCTGGAGTGCCGGCCACAATCAGCCCCAGCATTTT. It is translated as CAWSAGHNQPQHF.

This chain connects TRBV5-1 to TRBJ1-1; D possibly corresponds to TRBD1 (5 bases). This CDR3 has 15 amino acids. The V gene lost 6 bases and the J gene lost 1 base, with 16 bases spanning the gap. Germline loops: CDR1 SGHRS, CDR2 YFSETQ. CDR3: CASKSGAMGNTEAFF. CDR3 DNA sequence: TGCGCCAGCAAGTCCGGGGCGATGGGGAACACTGAAGCTTTCTTT.

The rearrangement joins TRBV6-4 to TRBJ2-5; no firm D call. Germline CDR1 and CDR2: MRHNA and SNTAGT. There are 12 residues in the CDR3. Trimming pared 5 bases from V and 2 bases from J, leaving 6 bases between. CDR3 sequence reads: CASSLIQETQYF. The DNA of the CDR3 is TGTGCCAGCAGTCTAATACAAGAGACCCAGTACTTC.

The chain couples TRBV19 to TRBJ2-3; D call uncertain. CDR3 length equals 13 residues. Per germline, CDR1 LNHDA and CDR2 SQIVND (reference sequence). V shed 10 bases and J shed 1 base, with 12 bases lying between them. CDR3 nucleotide sequence: TGTGCCACCGCGGCGAGCGGCACAGATACGCAGTATTTT. Translating it yields CATAASGTDTQYF.

V and J are TRBV3-1 (or the pseudogene TRBV3-2) and TRBJ1-2; D is possibly TRBD1 (6 bases). The length of the CDR3 is 14 residues. Trimming pared 1 base from V and 7 bases from J, leaving 13 bases between. Germline loops: CDR1 LGHDT, CDR2 YNNKEL (reference sequence). The chain's CDR3 is CASSQGQVRSGYTF. As DNA, the CDR3 is TGTGCCAGCAGCCAAGGACAGGTCAGGTCTGGCTACACCTTC.

As concerns this clone: Other DNA sequences of this sample code for an identical CDR3. This chain connects TRBV6-1 to TRBJ2-7; D is unresolved. The V end lost 1 base, the J end lost 0 bases, and 7 bases lay between the germline ends. Germline assignment: CDR1 MNHNS and CDR2 SASEGT. This CDR3 has 14 residues. The CDR3 loop is CASSEDPGSYEQYF. CDR3 in DNA: TGTGCCAGCAGTGAAGACCCTGGCTCCTACGAGCAGTACTTC.

This clone was seen a handful of times. V and J are TRBV7-2 and TRBJ1-3; D not resolved. Germline V gene sequence: CDR1 SGHTA, CDR2 FQGNSA. This CDR3 region has 14 residues. Between the trimmed V and J ends, which lost 4 bases and 3 bases, there was a span of 10 bases. The CDR3 nucleotides are TGTGCCAGCAGCTGGGGTATCGGTGGAAACACCATATATTTT. Residues: CASSWGIGGNTIYF. The whole variable domain, filled in from reference TRBV7-2 and TRBJ1-3, reads GAGVSQSPSNKVTEKGKDVELRCDPISGHTALYWYRQSLGQGLEFLIYFQGNSAPDKSGLPSDRFSAERTGGSVSTLTIQRTQQEDSAVYLCASSWGIGGNTIYFGEGSWLTVV.

This rearrangement joins TRBV7-2 to TRBJ2-7; perhaps TRBD2 as D (5 bases). Germline V gene sequence: CDR1 SGHTA, CDR2 FQGNSA. The CDR3 covers 15 residues. The V and J ends lost 1 base and 7 bases respectively, with 17 bases between them. CDR3 loop: CASSLGRGGLREQYF. The CDR3 DNA reads as TGTGCCAGCAGCTTAGGACGGGGTGGGCTGAGGGAGCAGTACTTC.